This T cell receptor (beta chain) derives from a study of shared clonotypes between healthy human individuals. Genomic DNA belonging to each subset was distributed in equal measure over several immunoSEQ plates. The data were produced by immunoSEQ multiplex PCR, yet TCRdb's version contains in-frame clones alone and is incomplete. This table has about 2 million clones, 95% appearing once. The CDR3 totals 15 residues. V shed 1 base, J shed 6 bases, and the junction held 4 bases outside the gene matches. Germline V gene data show CDR1 as SGHRS and CDR2 as YFSETQ. The chain uses TRBV5-1 and TRBJ2-1, with 10 bases that match TRBD2. Sequencing was performed on naive CD4+ T cells sorted from blood. Indicated subset: CD45RA+ positively selected. The receptor was derived from a man aged 18 to 35 in good health. The CDR3 is CASSLLAGGFNEQFF. As DNA, the CDR3 is TGCGCCAGCAGCTTGTTAGCGGGAGGCTTCAATGAGCAGTTCTTC. Combining the CDR3 with reference TRBV5-1 and TRBJ2-1 gives the whole variable domain KAGVTQTPRYLIKTRGQQVTLSCSPISGHRSVSWYQQTPGQGLQFLFEYFSETQRNKGNFPGRFSGRQFSNSRSEMNVSTLELGDSALYLCASSLLAGGFNEQFFGPGTRLTVL.